This entry lists 8 T cell receptor beta chains sequenced from one sample in a study of T cells in Graves' hyperthyroidism and ophthalmopathy. Amplification of TCR beta CDR3 regions used RNA as the template. The HTBI primer set drove a first-round RT-PCR of the TCR CDR3. TCRdb analysed the multiplex PCR reads with MiXCR anew, one entry per CDR3 protein. The sample includes 350,000 or so distinct CDR3 sequences, roughly 20% of them seen just once. The sequencing sample was made of blood. The source is a woman aged 40 to 50 with Graves' ophthalmopathy.

This clonotype was counted many times. The genes are TRBV5-6 and TRBJ2-7, with 12 bases fitting TRBD2. With V trimmed by 2 bases and J by 4 bases, 4 bases remained unmatched. CDR1 SGHDT and CDR2 YYEEEE come from the germline V gene. CDR3 length: 15 amino acids. In nucleotides, the CDR3 is TGTGCCAGCAGCTTCTCGACTAGCGGGGGATACGAGCAGTACTTC. Amino acids: CASSFSTSGGYEQYF.

Regarding this clonotype: A much more abundant neighbour one base away suggests this may be a read error. Because it lacks the conserved phenylalanine or tryptophan at the end, this CDR3 is likely a read error. The chain couples TRBV2 to TRBJ1-2, with D unclear. CDR1 is SNHLY, CDR2 FYNNEI, per germline. V lost 3 bases to trimming and J lost 5 bases, with 7 bases between them. The CDR3 is 12 residues long. The CDR3 loop is CASSETEYGYTL. In DNA form, the CDR3 reads TGTGCCAGCAGTGAGACCGAGTATGGCTACACCCTC.

The sample holds many counts of this clonotype. The chain couples TRBV7-9 to TRBJ1-1; the D is unclear. The V end was cut by 1 base, the J end by 4 bases, with 7 bases between. The CDR3 is made up of 13 amino acids. Germline CDR1 and CDR2: SEHNR and FQNEAQ (reference sequence). The CDR3 region has the DNA TGTGCCAGCAGCTTAGGGGTAGTCACTGAAGCTTTCTTT. Translation gives CASSLGVVTEAFF.

This clonotype was detected many times. The chain is built from TRBV28 and TRBJ2-7, with D tentatively TRBD1 or TRBD2 (5 bases each). Per germline, CDR1 MDHEN and CDR2 SYDVKM. This CDR3 comprises 15 residues. Trimming stripped 7 bases from V and 5 bases from J, with 21 bases between. The CDR3 protein is CASTTPRGRVNEQYF. CDR3 coding DNA: TGTGCCAGCACTACTCCGAGGGGCAGGGTTAACGAGCAGTACTTC.

This clonotype appeared many times. The junction differs from germline at one of its ends, possibly a read error. This sequence joins TRBV11-2 and TRBJ2-7; 9 bases fit TRBD2. The CDR3 spans 16 residues. Per the germline V gene, CDR1 is SGHAT and CDR2 is FQNNGV. CDR3 DNA sequence: TGTGCCAGCGGCTTACGGAGCGGGAGGCCCTCCTACGAGCAGTACTTC. Translated: CASGLRSGRPSYEQYF.

This clonotype was recorded many times. The genes are TRBV3-1 and TRBJ1-2; 9 positions match TRBD1. Trimming removed 4 bases from V and 5 bases from J; junction bases left unmatched: 8. Germline CDR1 LGHDT, CDR2 YNNKEL (reference sequence). The CDR3 has 15 amino acids. CDR3 amino acids: CASSLMFGTGYGYTF. The CDR3 DNA reads as TGTGCCAGCAGCCTAATGTTCGGGACAGGGTATGGCTACACCTTC.

This chain uses TRBV11-2 with TRBJ2-7; 11 bases match TRBD1. The junction had 8 bases not matched to a gene; V was cut back by 3 bases and J by 7 bases. The CDR3 length is 15 residues. Germline-derived CDR1 and CDR2 are SGHAT and FQNNGV. CDR3 bases: TGTGCCAGCAGCTTCCGGGACAGGGGGTTGTGGGAGCAGTACGTC. Protein product: CASSFRDRGLWEQYV.

This clonotype was observed a few times. This chain joins TRBV18 and TRBJ2-2, with D hard to call. CDR3 length equals 14 residues. Trimming pared 6 bases from V and 0 bases from J, leaving 8 bases between. CDR1 and CDR2 from the germline V gene are KGHSH and LQKENI. CDR3 nucleotide sequence: TGTGCCAGCTCTATGGTGGCGAACACCGGGGAGCTGTTTTTT. Translating gives CASSMVANTGELFF.